The T cell receptor (beta chain) under discussion was sequenced for a study of T cell changes during pregnancy in multiple sclerosis (dated by TCRdb to about 2019). Study-level background: In women with multiple sclerosis, the researchers looked at how the T cell repertoire shifted as pregnancy progressed.

This clone has just one count. Its antigen is unknown. Per-base qualities were not stored, and no clone one base away is much larger. Libraries were made using the immunoSEQ multiplex PCR assay. What TCRdb holds here is the immuneACCESS table cut down to in-frame rearrangements. Part of the clones is not present; checked against another copy, under half of the missing clones reflect an unresolved V gene, and the others are unexplained. The sample table lists more than 65,000 clones, about 91% of them with a count of one. 2.3% of the sample is held by the ten biggest clonotypes. From cysteine to phenylalanine, the CDR3 is 13 amino acids long. Only CDR3 DNA is held: 39 bases, read in frame from base 1. According to the germline V gene (reference sequence), CDR1 reads MNHNY and CDR2 reads SVGAGI. V loses 7 bases, J loses 3 bases, and the germline ends lie 12 bases apart.

The chain uses TRBV6-6 and TRBJ1-1, with the D gene too uncertain to name. This clonotype was sampled from a female donor with multiple sclerosis, enrolled in a pregnancy study. The specimen was peripheral blood, collected in the first trimester of pregnancy. The CDR3 in this case is CASTRTGDTEAFF. The DNA sequence is TGTGCCAGCACCCGGACGGGAGACACTGAAGCTTTCTTT.